The subject of this entry is one T cell receptor beta chain. Its antigen is currently not known. No much larger clonotype is one base removed from it; base qualities were not supplied. These data are taken from a study of identifying expanded T cells in peripheral blood (dated by TCRdb to the late 2010s). Looking at the study overall: Technical replicates were generated by sequencing separate aliquots of the same genomic DNA pool, with four replicates compared pairwise.

Overall results and qualifications from the work: The authors expected that biological variance in healthy repertoires might rise further over much longer intervals, such as months to years. Variance in clone template counts between roughly 2-week samples significantly increased with total template count across all healthy donors. Across all healthy-donor time intervals, the beta-binomial model significantly cut both the number of clones called differentially abundant and the false-positive rate. The binomial model flagged approximately 1.2 differentially abundant clones between technical replicates, compared with about 16 over about 2 weeks and approximately 18 over roughly 4 weeks.

The immunoSEQ Assay, which relies on bias-controlled multiplex PCR amplification of genomic DNA, was used to profile TCRbeta CDR3 regions. From the authors' description of their analysis: The absolute abundance of each unique TCRbeta CDR3 region was quantified after sequences were collapsed and filtered. Differential abundance was assessed using a binomial (Fisher-equivalent) model and a beta-binomial model in which time-dependent variance fitted from healthy donors was added. Any clone with fewer than 5 combined templates was excluded, and a clone was called differentially abundant if its Benjamini-Hochberg FDR was below 0.01. In the beta-binomial model, variance was expressed as a function of the total template count across the two samples, in the form v = (b*log(k)+a)^2. This is the immuneACCESS table as TCRdb keeps it, with only in-frame sequences that have V and J called. A part of the clones is gone; compared with another copy, unresolved V genes explain less than half, and the rest is unexplained. V and J calls and clone size come straight from that table; D and trimming were deduced from the DNA. The sample includes some 78,000 clones, with 84% observed a single time. In total, the top ten clones hold 15% to 20% of the sample.

During the collection period, no immune events, such as infections, were documented for the healthy donors. To calibrate time-dependent variance in a beta-binomial model of T-cell clone differential abundance, blood repertoires from healthy donors were used as a training cohort. The training cohort comprised 10 healthy donors, 3 female and 7 male. Donor ages ranged from roughly 29 to 64 years, with an average of around 45 years. Whole blood from each healthy donor was obtained from a commercial supplier and was collected at three time points around 2 weeks apart. For immunosequencing, genomic DNA was extracted from unsorted whole blood. The receptor was isolated from a person between 18 and 70 years old in good health. The sequenced sample was blood.

The sequenced DNA: TGTGCCAGCAGAGCCTCAGGGGCGAACACCGGGGAGCTGTTTTTT. Its protein is CASRASGANTGELFF. The chain uses TRBV6-5 and TRBJ2-2, and possibly TRBD1, on 6 matching bases. V and J lose 6 bases and 0 bases, and a span of 11 bases separates them. The germline V gene yields MNHEY for CDR1 and SVGAGI for CDR2. The cysteine opens and the phenylalanine closes a CDR3 of 15 amino acids. The retained sequence is limited to the CDR3, 45 bases, with the frame set at the first base.